This TCR beta chain was sequenced for a study of Graves' ophthalmopathy and Graves' hyperthyroidism. V lost 2 bases and J lost 8; bases outside the gene matches: 5. The CDR3 has 13 residues. The germline V gene has CDR1 MGHRA and CDR2 YSYEKL. Beta-chain TCR CDR3 regions were amplified from RNA transcripts. HTBI-primed first-round RT-PCR preceded second-round multiplex PCR. In TCRdb, the multiplex PCR reads were re-called with MiXCR into one record per CDR3 protein. The table has under 250,000 distinct CDR3 sequences, about 32% seen once. This clonotype was picked up many times. Sequencing was performed on peripheral blood. This clonotype originated in a man in his fifties with Graves' ophthalmopathy. The V call is TRBV4-1, the J call TRBJ1-2; 7 bases map to TRBD1. CDR3 residues: CASSQTGARGYTF. The CDR3 coding sequence is TGCGCCAGCAGCCAAACAGGGGCTCGAGGCTACACCTTC.